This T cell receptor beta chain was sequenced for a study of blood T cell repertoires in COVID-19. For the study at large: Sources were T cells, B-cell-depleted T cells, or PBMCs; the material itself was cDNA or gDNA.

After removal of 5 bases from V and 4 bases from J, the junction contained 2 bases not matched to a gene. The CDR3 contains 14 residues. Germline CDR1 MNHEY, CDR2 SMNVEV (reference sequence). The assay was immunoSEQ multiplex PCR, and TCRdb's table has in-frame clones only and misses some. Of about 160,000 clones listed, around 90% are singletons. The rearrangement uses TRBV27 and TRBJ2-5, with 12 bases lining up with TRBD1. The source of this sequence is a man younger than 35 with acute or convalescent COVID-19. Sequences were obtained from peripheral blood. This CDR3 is CASSGDRGLETQYF. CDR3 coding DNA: TGTGCCAGCAGTGGGGACAGGGGGCTAGAGACCCAGTACTTC.